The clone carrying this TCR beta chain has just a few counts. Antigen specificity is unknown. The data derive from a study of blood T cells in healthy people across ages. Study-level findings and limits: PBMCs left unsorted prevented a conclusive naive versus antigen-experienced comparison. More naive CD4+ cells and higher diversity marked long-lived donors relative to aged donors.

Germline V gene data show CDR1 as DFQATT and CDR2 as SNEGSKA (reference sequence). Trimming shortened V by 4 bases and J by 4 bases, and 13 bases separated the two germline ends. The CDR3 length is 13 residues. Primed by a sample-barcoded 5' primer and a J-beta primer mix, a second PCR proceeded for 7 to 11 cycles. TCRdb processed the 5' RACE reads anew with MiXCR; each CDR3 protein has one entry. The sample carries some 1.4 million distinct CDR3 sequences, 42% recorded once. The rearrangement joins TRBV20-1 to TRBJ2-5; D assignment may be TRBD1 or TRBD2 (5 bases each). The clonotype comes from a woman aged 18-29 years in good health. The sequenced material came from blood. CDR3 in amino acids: CSAIIRGGETQYF. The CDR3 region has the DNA TGCAGTGCTATTATCCGGGGCGGAGAGACCCAGTACTTC.